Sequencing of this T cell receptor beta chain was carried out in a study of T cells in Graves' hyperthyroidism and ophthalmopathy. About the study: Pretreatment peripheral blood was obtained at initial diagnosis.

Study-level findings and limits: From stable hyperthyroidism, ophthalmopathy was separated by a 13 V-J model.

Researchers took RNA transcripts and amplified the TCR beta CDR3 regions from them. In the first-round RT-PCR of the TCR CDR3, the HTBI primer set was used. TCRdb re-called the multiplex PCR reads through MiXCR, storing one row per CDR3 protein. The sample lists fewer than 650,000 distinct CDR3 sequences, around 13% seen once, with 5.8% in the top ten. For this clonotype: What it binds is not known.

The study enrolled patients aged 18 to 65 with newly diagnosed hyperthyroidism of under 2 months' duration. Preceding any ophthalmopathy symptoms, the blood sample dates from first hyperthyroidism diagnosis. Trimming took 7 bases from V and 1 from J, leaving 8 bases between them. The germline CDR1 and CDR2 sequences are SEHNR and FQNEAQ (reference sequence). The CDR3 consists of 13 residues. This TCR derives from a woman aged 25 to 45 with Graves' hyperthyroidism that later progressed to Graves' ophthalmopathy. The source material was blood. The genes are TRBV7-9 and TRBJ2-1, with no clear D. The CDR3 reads CASIRISYNEQFF. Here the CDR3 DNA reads TGTGCCAGCATCCGGATTTCCTACAATGAGCAGTTCTTC.